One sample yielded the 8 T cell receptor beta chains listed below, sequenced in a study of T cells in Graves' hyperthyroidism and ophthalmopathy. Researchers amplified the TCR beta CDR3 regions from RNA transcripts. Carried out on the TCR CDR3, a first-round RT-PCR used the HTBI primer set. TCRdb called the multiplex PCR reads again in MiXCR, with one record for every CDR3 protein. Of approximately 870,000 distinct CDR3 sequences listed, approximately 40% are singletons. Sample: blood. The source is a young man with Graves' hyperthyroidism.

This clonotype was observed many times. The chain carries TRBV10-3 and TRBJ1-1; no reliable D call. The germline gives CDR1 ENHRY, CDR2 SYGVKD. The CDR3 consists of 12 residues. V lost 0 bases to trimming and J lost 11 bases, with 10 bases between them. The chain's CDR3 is CAISESEGSAFF. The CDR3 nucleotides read TGTGCCATCAGTGAGTCCGAAGGGAGCGCTTTCTTT.

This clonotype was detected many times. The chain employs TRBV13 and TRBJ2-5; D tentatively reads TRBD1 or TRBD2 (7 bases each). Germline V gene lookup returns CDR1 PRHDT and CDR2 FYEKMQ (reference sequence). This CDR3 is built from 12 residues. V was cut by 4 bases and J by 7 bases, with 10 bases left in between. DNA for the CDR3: TGTGCCAGCAGCTCAGGGGGGGCGACCCAGTACTTC. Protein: CASSSGGATQYF.

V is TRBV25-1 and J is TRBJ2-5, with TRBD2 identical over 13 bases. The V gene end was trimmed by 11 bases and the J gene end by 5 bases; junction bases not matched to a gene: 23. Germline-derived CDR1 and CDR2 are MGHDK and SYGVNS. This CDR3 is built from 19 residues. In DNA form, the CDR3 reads TGTGCCTTGACAGTCGCCGGACTAGCGGGAGTGATATTGGAGGAGACCCAGTACTTC. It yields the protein CALTVAGLAGVILEETQYF. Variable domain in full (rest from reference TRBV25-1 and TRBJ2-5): EADIYQTPRYLVIGTGKKITLECSQTMGHDKMYWYQQDPGMELHLIHYSYGVNSTEKGDLSSESTVSRIRTEHFPLTLESARPSHTSQYLCALTVAGLAGVILEETQYFGPGTRLLVL.

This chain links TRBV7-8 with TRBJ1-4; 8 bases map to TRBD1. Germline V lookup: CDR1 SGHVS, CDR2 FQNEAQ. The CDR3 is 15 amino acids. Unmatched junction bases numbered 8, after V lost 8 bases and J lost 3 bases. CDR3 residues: CASSPQGAANEKLFF. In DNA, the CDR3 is TGTGCCAGCTCACCGCAGGGGGCCGCTAATGAAAAACTGTTTTTT. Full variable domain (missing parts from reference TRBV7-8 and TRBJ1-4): GAGVSQSPRYKVAKRGQDVALRCDPISGHVSLFWYQQALGQGPEFLTYFQNEAQLDKSGLPSDRFFAERPEGSVSTLKIQRTQQEDSAVYLCASSPQGAANEKLFFGSGTQLSVL.

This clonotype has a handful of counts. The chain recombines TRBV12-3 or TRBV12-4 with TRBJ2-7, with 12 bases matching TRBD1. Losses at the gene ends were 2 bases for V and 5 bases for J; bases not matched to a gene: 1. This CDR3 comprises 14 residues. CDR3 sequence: CASSLWDRGHEQYF. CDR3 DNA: TGTGCCAGCAGTTTATGGGACAGGGGGCACGAGCAGTACTTC.

The DNA of the CDR3 is TGTGCCAGCAGCTCCATGGTGGGGGTCGAAGAGACCCAGTACTTC. The encoded protein is CASSSMVGVEETQYF. This rearrangement joins TRBV12-3 or TRBV12-4 to TRBJ2-5; D possibly uses TRBD1 or TRBD2 (5 bases each). With 6 bases removed from V and 3 bases from J, the gap between germline ends came to 17 bases. This CDR3 comprises 15 residues.

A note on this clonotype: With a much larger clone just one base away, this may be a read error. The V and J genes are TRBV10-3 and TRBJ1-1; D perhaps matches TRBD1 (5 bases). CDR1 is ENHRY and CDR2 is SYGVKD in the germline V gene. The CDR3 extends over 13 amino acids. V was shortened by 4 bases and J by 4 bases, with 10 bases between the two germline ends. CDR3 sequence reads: CAISGQIGTEAFF. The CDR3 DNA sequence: TGTGCCATCAGTGGACAGATTGGCACTGAAGCTTTCTTT.

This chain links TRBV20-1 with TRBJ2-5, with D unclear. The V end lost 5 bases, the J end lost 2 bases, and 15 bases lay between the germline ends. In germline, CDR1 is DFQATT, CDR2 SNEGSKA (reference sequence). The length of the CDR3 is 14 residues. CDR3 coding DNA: TGCAGTGCTCCTCAGGAAGCCCTTCAAGAGACCCAGTACTTC. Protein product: CSAPQEALQETQYF.